Listed here is a single T cell receptor (beta chain). The PCR made use of 60 Vbeta and 13 Jbeta primers. Repertoires were generated with immunoSEQ multiplex PCR, while TCRdb's copy carries only in-frame clones and drops some. This sample carries more than 140,000 clones, almost 85% of them seen once, and the ten largest clones take about 5.6%. V was trimmed by 3 bases and J by 0 bases, leaving 9 bases between them. The CDR3 has 14 residues. Germline CDR1 LNHDA, CDR2 SQIVND (reference sequence). This record comes from a study of cytomegalovirus exposure and HLA in healthy donors. The source of this sequence is a man aged 25 to 40 in good health and CMV-seropositive. The material sequenced was PBMCs. The chain links TRBV19 to TRBJ2-7; D may be TRBD1 (5 bases). CDR3 DNA: TGTGCCAGTAGTATCGGACATAGCTCCTACGAGCAGTACTTC. This encodes CASSIGHSSYEQYF.